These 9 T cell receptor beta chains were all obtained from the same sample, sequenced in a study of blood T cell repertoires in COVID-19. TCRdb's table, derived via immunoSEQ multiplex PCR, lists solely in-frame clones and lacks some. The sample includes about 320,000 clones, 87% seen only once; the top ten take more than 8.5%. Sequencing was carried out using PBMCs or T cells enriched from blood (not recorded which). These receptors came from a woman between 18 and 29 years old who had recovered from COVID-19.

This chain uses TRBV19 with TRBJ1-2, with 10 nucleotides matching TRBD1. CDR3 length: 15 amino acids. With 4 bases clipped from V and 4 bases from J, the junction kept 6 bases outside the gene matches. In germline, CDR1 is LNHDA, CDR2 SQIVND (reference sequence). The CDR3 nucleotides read TGTGCCAGTAGTACCGGACAGGGGGGCTTCTATGGCTACACCTTC. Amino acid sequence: CASSTGQGGFYGYTF.

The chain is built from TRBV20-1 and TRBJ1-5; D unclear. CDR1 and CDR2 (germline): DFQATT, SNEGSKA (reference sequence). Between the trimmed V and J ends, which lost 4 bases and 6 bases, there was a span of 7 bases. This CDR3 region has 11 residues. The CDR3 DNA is TGCAGTGCTACGGTCCCTCAGCCCCAGCATTTT. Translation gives CSATVPQPQHF.

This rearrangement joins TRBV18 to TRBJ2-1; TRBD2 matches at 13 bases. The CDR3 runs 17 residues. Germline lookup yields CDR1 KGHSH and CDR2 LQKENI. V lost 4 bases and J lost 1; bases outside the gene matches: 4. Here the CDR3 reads CASSLRTSGSSYNEQFF. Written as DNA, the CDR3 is TGTGCCAGCTCACTAAGGACTAGCGGGAGTTCCTACAATGAGCAGTTCTTC.

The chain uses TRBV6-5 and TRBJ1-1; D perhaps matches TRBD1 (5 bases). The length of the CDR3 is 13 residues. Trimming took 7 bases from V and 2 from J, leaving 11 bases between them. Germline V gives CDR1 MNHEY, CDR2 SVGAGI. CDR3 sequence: CASTRTLNTEAFF. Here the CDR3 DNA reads TGTGCCAGCACACGGACACTTAACACTGAAGCTTTCTTT.

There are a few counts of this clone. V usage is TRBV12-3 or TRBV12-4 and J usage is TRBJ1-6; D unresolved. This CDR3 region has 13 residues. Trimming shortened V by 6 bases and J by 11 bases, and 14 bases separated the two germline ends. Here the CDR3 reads CASSRSRNPPLHF. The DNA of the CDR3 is TGTGCCAGCAGCCGAAGCAGGAATCCACCCCTCCACTTT.

DNA for the CDR3: TGTGCCAGCAGTTTTTCTTGGGGGGAAACCTACAATGAGCAGTTCTTC. Amino acids: CASSFSWGETYNEQFF. The chain is built from TRBV27 and TRBJ2-1, with a tentative D call TRBD2 (6 bases). The germline V and J ends were trimmed by 3 bases and 2 bases, with 14 bases remaining between them. This CDR3 has 16 amino acids. Germline CDR1 reads MNHEY; CDR2 reads SMNVEV (reference sequence).

This chain's CDR3 is CASRKGLAGDEQYF. The CDR3 DNA reads as TGTGCCAGCAGGAAGGGACTAGCGGGAGACGAGCAGTACTTC. This chain joins TRBV28 and TRBJ2-7; 14 bases align to TRBD2. Germline CDR1 and CDR2: MDHEN and SYDVKM. This CDR3 region has 14 residues. V was pared by 6 bases and J by 5 bases, with 3 bases of the junction left unmatched.

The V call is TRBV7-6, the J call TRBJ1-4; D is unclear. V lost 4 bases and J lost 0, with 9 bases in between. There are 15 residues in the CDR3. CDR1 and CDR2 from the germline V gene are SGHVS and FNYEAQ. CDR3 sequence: CASSSRGATNEKLFF. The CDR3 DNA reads TGTGCCAGCAGCTCTCGGGGTGCAACTAATGAAAAACTGTTTTTT.

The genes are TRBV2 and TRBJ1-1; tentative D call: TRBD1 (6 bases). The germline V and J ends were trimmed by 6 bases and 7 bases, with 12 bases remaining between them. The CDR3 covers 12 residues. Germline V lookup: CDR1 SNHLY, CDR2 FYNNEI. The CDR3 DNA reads TGTGCCAGCAGCTATTTCAGGGGTGAAGCTTTCTTT. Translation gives CASSYFRGEAFF.